A selection of T cell receptor beta chains follows, all from one sample in a study of spatial heterogeneity in lung cancer. TCRdb reanalysed the 5' RACE reads using MiXCR and keeps one entry per CDR3 protein. The sample lists 45,000 to 55,000 distinct CDR3 sequences, approximately 5.3% occurring once. Sequences were derived from PBMCs, sampled at surgery. The receptors were gathered from a male donor with early-stage non-small cell lung cancer. Each CDR3 is given with its conserved first and last residue. D genes are given only for firm matches. Not every row has a clone size; where given, it reads once, few, many or a size class.

D gene	V gene	clone size	J gene	CDR3 protein	CDR3 DNA
TRBD1	TRBV3-1	few	TRBJ1-6	CASSQGGQGDSPLHF	TGTGCCAGCAGCCAAGGTGGACAGGGCGATTCACCCCTCCACTTT
NA	TRBV2	many	TRBJ2-3	CASTLRGRNTDTQYF	TGTGCCAGCACCCTTAGGGGTCGGAACACAGATACGCAGTATTTT
TRBD1	TRBV27	many	TRBJ1-5	CASRRTGEEPQHF	TGTGCCAGCAGACGGACAGGAGAGGAGCCCCAGCATTTT
TRBD1	TRBV3-1	many	TRBJ1-6	CASSQNRGPNSPLHF	TGTGCCAGCAGCCAAAACAGGGGGCCGAATTCACCCCTCCACTTT
TRBD2	TRBV4-3	NA	TRBJ2-1	CASSPGTSVSSYNEQFF	TGCGCCAGCAGCCCGGGGACTAGCGTTAGCTCCTACAATGAGCAGTTCTTC
NA	TRBV5-1	many	TRBJ2-1	CASSLDTSSYNEQFF	TGCGCCAGCAGCTTGGATACTAGCTCCTACAATGAGCAGTTCTTC
NA	TRBV27	few	TRBJ2-7	CASSLDRSSYEQYF	TGTGCCAGCAGTCTGGACAGAAGCTCCTACGAGCAGTACTTC
NA	TRBV5-1	few	TRBJ2-5	CASSLSLNRETQYF	TGCGCCAGCAGCTTGAGCCTCAACAGGGAGACCCAGTACTTC
NA	TRBV27	many	TRBJ2-7	CAPEGLESSYEQYF	TGTGCCCCTGAGGGTCTGGAGAGCTCCTACGAGCAGTACTTC
TRBD2	TRBV20-1	many	TRBJ2-7	CSATRLAGGEQYF	TGCAGTGCAACACGACTAGCGGGAGGCGAGCAGTACTTC
TRBD2	TRBV10-3	many	TRBJ2-3	CAISGTRDTDTQYF	TGTGCCATCAGTGGGACTAGAGACACAGATACGCAGTATTTT
TRBD2	TRBV11-2	many	TRBJ2-1	CASSLGAGGDNEQFF	TGTGCCAGCAGCTTAGGAGCGGGAGGGGACAATGAGCAGTTCTTC
NA	TRBV2	many	TRBJ2-3	CASRGSGADTQYF	TGTGCCAGCAGGGGCTCAGGGGCGGATACGCAGTATTTT
NA	TRBV10-2	many	TRBJ1-6	CASSPTGTDSPLHF	TGCGCCAGCAGCCCTACAGGGACCGATTCACCCCTCCACTTT
NA	TRBV12-3/TRBV12-4	many	TRBJ1-6	CASSSRTSNSPLHF	TGTGCCAGCAGTTCTAGGACTAGTAATTCACCCCTCCACTTT
TRBD1	TRBV30	few	TRBJ1-1	CARNPGQGASEAFF	TGTGCCCGGAATCCGGGACAGGGGGCGAGTGAAGCTTTCTTT
NA	TRBV7-9	few	TRBJ2-3	CASSPSWGDTQYF	TGTGCCAGCAGCCCCTCCTGGGGAGATACGCAGTATTTT
NA	TRBV3-1	many	TRBJ2-5	CASSQQIWGTQYF	TGTGCCAGCAGCCAACAGATATGGGGGACCCAGTACTTC
TRBD1	TRBV18	many	TRBJ2-6	CASSPWTGTGVSGANVLTF	TGTGCCAGCTCACCCTGGACCGGGACAGGGGTGTCTGGGGCCAACGTCCTGACTTTC
TRBD1	TRBV7-2	many	TRBJ2-3	CASSPGQGSTDTQYF	TGTGCCAGCAGCCCCGGACAGGGAAGCACAGATACGCAGTATTTT
NA	TRBV27	many	TRBJ2-6	CASSLGGYGANVLTF	TGTGCCAGCAGTTTAGGAGGGTACGGGGCCAACGTCCTGACTTTC
NA	TRBV9	few	TRBJ1-3	CASSAGRGNTIYF	TGTGCCAGCAGCGCAGGAAGGGGAAACACCATATATTTT
TRBD2	TRBV4-1	few	TRBJ2-1	CASSQRGVGRTNNEQFF	TGCGCCAGCAGCCAAAGAGGGGTCGGGAGGACCAACAATGAGCAGTTCTTC
TRBD1	TRBV5-1	many	TRBJ2-2	CASSPIQGSSTGELFF	TGCGCCAGCAGCCCCATACAGGGGTCCTCGACCGGGGAGCTGTTTTTT
TRBD2	TRBV7-9	many	TRBJ2-1	CASSPRTSGSIGEQFF	TGTGCCAGCAGCCCCCGGACTAGCGGGAGTATAGGTGAGCAGTTCTTC
NA	TRBV18	many	TRBJ1-1	CASSPPGETEAFF	TGTGCCAGCTCACCACCTGGGGAAACTGAAGCTTTCTTT
NA	TRBV7-6	NA	TRBJ2-2	CASSLDVGGDANTGELFF	TGTGCCAGCAGCTTAGACGTCGGGGGAGACGCGAACACCGGGGAGCTGTTTTTT
NA	TRBV12-3/TRBV12-4	many	TRBJ1-3	CASSRDGGNTIYF	TGTGCCAGCAGCAGGGACGGTGGAAACACCATATATTTT
NA	TRBV2	few	TRBJ2-7	CASSEGGEQYF	TGTGCCAGCAGTGAAGGGGGGGAGCAGTACTTC
TRBD1	TRBV4-3	many	TRBJ2-3	CASSPGQGDLDTQYF	TGCGCCAGCAGCCCGGGACAGGGGGATTTAGATACGCAGTATTTT
NA	TRBV9	many	TRBJ2-1	CASSVQVSSEQFF	TGTGCCAGCAGCGTACAAGTTTCCAGTGAGCAGTTCTTC
NA	TRBV7-2	many	TRBJ2-3	CASSRIGDTQYF	TGTGCCAGCAGCCGAATTGGAGATACGCAGTATTTT
TRBD1	TRBV20-1	many	TRBJ2-7	CSARTGALDEQYF	TGCAGTGCCAGGACAGGGGCGCTGGACGAGCAGTACTTC
NA	TRBV7-6	many	TRBJ2-1	CASRTVPYNEQFF	TGTGCCAGCCGTACAGTCCCTTACAATGAGCAGTTCTTC
NA	TRBV3-1	many	TRBJ1-5	CASSQTGSNQPQHF	TGTGCCAGCAGCCAAACAGGGAGCAATCAGCCCCAGCATTTT
NA	TRBV12-3/TRBV12-4	NA	TRBJ1-1	CASSLVENTEAFF	TGTGCCAGCAGTTTAGTGGAGAACACTGAAGCTTTCTTT
NA	TRBV3-1	many	TRBJ1-1	CASSQGRTEAFF	TGTGCCAGCAGCCAAGGGAGGACTGAAGCTTTCTTT
NA	TRBV9	many	TRBJ2-1	CASSVYRDGYNEQFF	TGTGCCAGCAGCGTCTACCGGGACGGGTACAATGAGCAGTTCTTC
NA	TRBV6-2/TRBV6-3	many	TRBJ2-7	CASRLWGAWEQYF	TGTGCCAGCAGGCTCTGGGGGGCCTGGGAGCAGTACTTC
NA	TRBV7-9	many	TRBJ2-7	CASRPGSAVHEQYF	TGTGCCAGCAGGCCTGGGTCCGCCGTCCACGAGCAGTACTTC
TRBD1	TRBV5-1	many	TRBJ1-1	CASSLGGQDRPNTEAFF	TGCGCCAGCAGCTTGGGCGGGCAGGACAGGCCAAACACTGAAGCTTTCTTT
NA	TRBV20-1	many	TRBJ2-7	CSADQWDSYEQYF	TGCAGTGCCGATCAGTGGGACTCCTACGAGCAGTACTTC
TRBD2	TRBV20-1	many	TRBJ2-7	CSAPGTSGPAGEQYF	TGCAGTGCCCCCGGGACTAGCGGCCCAGCGGGCGAGCAGTACTTC
NA	TRBV5-1	many	TRBJ2-5	CASSLIGNQETQYF	TGCGCCAGCAGCTTGATCGGGAACCAAGAGACCCAGTACTTC
TRBD1	TRBV7-9	many	TRBJ2-7	CASSSSGTAMYEQYF	TGTGCCAGCTCGAGTTCCGGGACAGCGATGTACGAGCAGTACTTC
TRBD2	TRBV20-1	NA	TRBJ2-5	CSARSIAGGPGETQYF	TGCAGTGCTAGAAGCATAGCGGGAGGGCCGGGGGAGACCCAGTACTTC
TRBD2	TRBV9	NA	TRBJ2-3	CASSVSSGTSVSTDTQYF	TGTGCCAGCAGCGTATCCTCCGGGACTAGCGTTAGCACAGATACGCAGTATTTT
TRBD2	TRBV7-8	many	TRBJ2-1	CASSLVMREGYNEQFF	TGTGCCAGCAGCTTAGTGATGCGGGAGGGTTACAATGAGCAGTTCTTC
NA	TRBV6-5	NA	TRBJ2-3	CASRRGSTDTQYF	TGTGCCAGCAGGAGGGGTAGCACAGATACGCAGTATTTT
TRBD2	TRBV9	many	TRBJ2-1	CASSGSSGSLDEQFF	TGTGCCAGCAGCGGATCTAGCGGGAGCTTAGATGAGCAGTTCTTC